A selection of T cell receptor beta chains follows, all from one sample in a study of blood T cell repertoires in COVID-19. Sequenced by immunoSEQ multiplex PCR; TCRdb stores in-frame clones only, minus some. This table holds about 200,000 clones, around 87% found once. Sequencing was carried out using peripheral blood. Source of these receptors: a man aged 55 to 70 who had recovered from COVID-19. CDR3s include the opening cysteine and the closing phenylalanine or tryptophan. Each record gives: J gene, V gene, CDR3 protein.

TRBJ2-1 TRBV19 CASSMFGLAGVSNEQFF
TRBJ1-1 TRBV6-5 CASRGLGNTEAFF
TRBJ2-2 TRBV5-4 CASSRPPGLAGATGELFF
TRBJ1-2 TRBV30 CAWSVSSKYGYTF
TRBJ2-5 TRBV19 CASSPTWTEQTQYF
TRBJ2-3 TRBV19 CASSTRTDTQYF
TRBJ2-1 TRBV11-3 CASRIAGGNEQFF
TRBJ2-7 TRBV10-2 CASAREGRYEQYF
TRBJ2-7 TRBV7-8 CASSPAGLGYEQYF
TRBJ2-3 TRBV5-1 CASSFGGTSVTDTQYF
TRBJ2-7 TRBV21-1 CASSRASNEQYF
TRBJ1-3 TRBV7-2 CASSLQEGNTIYF
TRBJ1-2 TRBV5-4 CASSSQGSYGYTF
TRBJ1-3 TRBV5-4 CASSLDFRGGNTIYF
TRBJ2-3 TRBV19 CASKPGARPDTQYF
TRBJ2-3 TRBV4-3 CASSHFSSGGAGTDTQYF
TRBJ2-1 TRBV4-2 CASSLRDRLAGEQFF
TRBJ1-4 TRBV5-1 CASSIGTGGAGEKLFF
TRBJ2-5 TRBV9 CASSVGTGVIETQYF
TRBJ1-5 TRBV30 CAWSLGTVYSNQPQHF
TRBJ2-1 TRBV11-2 CASRFGTSGEIYNEQFF
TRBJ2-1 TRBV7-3 CASSPGGGLAGELEQFF
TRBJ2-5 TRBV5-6 CASSVGDRAETQYF
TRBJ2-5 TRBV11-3 CASSLSTGQRETQYF
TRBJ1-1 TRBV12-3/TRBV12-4 CASSLQGNTEAFF
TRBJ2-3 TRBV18 CASSGTSGTDTQYF
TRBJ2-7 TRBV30 CAWRGGAYEQYF
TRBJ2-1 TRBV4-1 CASSQDGTSVYNEQFF
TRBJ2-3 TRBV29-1 CSVRGQGSTDTQYF
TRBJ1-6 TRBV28 CASSPPGGGQGFSPLHF
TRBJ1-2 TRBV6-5 CASSSGTSYGYTF
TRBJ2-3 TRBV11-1 CASSLIATDTQYF
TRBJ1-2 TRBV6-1 CASSEGQLGYTF
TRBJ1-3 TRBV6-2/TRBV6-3 CASSYTSNSGNTIYF
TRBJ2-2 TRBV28 CASSFGHTNTGELFF
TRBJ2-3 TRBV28 CASSRGSGTDTQYF
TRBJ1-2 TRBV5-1 CASSLRFGDYGYTF
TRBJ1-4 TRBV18 CASSPSAHRTNEKLFF
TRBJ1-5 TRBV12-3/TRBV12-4 CASRGGELQPQHF
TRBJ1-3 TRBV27 CASRRGNTIYF
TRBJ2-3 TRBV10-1 CASSGDRGHTDTQYF
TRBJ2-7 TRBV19 CASSLSGTSGFYEQYF
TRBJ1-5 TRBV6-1 CASSEQNQPQHF
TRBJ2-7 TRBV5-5 CASSLTSGGREQYF
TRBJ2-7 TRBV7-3 CASSLSDSYEQYF
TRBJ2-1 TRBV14 CASSQVAGSSYNEQFF
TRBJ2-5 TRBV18 CASSPFPETQYF
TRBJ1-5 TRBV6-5 CASSLGQNSNQPQHF
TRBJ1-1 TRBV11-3 CASSPGTDTPHTEAFF
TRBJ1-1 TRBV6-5 CASSSSGAVNTEAFF
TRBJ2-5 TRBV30 CAWTLTGQLQETQYF